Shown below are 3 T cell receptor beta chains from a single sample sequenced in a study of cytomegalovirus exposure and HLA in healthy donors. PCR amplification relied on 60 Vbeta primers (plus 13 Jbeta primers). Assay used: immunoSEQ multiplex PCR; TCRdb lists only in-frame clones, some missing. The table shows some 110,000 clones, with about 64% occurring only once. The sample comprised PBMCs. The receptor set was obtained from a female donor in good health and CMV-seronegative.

CDR3 protein: CASSMRRGETQYF. DNA for the CDR3: TGTGCCAGTAGTATGCGCAGGGGAGAGACCCAGTACTTC. The gene calls are TRBV19 and TRBJ2-5; D perhaps matches TRBD1 (6 bases). CDR3 length: 13 amino acids. The V end lost 3 bases, the J end lost 4 bases, and 9 bases lay between the germline ends. Germline-derived CDR1 and CDR2 are LNHDA and SQIVND (reference sequence).

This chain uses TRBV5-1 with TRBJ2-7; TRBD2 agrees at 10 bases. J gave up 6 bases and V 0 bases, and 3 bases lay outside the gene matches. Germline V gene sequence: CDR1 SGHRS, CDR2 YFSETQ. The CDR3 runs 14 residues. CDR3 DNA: TGCGCCAGCAGCTTGGTTAGCGGGAGGACCGAGCAGTACTTC. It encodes CASSLVSGRTEQYF.

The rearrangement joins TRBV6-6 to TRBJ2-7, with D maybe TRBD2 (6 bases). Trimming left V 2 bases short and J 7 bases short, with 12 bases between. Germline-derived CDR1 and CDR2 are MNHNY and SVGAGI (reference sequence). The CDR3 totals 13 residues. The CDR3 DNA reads TGTGCCAGCAGTTACCAGGTGGGAGGTGAGCAGTACTTC. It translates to CASSYQVGGEQYF.